This T cell receptor beta chain was obtained from a study of T cell changes during pregnancy in multiple sclerosis. Data came from immunoSEQ multiplex PCR; TCRdb stores just in-frame clones and leaves some out. This table has 50,000 to 65,000 clones, about 91% appearing once. The source material was peripheral blood, sampled after pregnancy. These receptors all stem from a female donor with multiple sclerosis, enrolled in a pregnancy study.

The chain links TRBV5-4 to TRBJ2-1; the match to TRBD2 covers 11 bases. V lost 1 base to trimming and J lost 3 bases; unmatched junction nucleotides: 0. Looked up from germline, CDR1 is SGHNT and CDR2 is YYREEE (reference sequence). This CDR3 spans 15 amino acids. The CDR3 DNA reads TGTGCCAGCAGCTTGACTAGCGGGGGCTACAATGAGCAGTTCTTC. It yields the protein CASSLTSGGYNEQFF.